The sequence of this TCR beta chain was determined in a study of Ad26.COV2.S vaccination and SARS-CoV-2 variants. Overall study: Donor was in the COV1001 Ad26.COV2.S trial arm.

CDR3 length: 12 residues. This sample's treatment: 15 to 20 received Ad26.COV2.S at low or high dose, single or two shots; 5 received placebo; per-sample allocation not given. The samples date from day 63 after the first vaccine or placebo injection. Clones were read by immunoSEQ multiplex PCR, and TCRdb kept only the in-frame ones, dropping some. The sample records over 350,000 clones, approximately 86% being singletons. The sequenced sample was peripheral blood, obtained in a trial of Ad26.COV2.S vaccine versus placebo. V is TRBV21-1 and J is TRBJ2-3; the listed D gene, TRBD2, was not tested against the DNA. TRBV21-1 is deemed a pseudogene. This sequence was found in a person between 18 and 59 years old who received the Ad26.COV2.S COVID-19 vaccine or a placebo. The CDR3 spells CPGESPTDTQYF. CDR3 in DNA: TGTCCGGGGGAATCTCCGACAGATACGCAGTATTTT.